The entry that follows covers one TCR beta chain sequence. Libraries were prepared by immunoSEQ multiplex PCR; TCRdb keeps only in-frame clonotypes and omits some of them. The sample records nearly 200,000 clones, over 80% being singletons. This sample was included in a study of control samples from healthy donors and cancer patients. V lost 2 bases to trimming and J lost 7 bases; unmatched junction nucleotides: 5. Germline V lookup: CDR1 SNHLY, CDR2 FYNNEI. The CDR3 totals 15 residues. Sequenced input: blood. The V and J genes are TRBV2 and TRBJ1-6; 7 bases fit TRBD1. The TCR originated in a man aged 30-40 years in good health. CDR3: CASSEMTGRNSPLHF. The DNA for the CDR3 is TGTGCCAGCAGTGAAATGACAGGGCGGAATTCACCCCTCCACTTT.